This T cell receptor (beta chain) appears in the sequencing data of a study of blood T cell repertoires in COVID-19. Methods used by the authors: Estimated nucleated cell counts came from reference gene primer amplification. Method: immunoSEQ multiplex PCR; TCRdb's copy keeps in-frame clones and lacks some. V, J and clone size derive from that table, while D and trimming were established from the DNA sequence. Here the sample spans around 250,000 clones, roughly 80% being singletons. The specimen sequenced was peripheral blood. This TCR was recovered from a woman aged 18-29 years with acute or convalescent COVID-19.

As DNA, the CDR3 is TGTGCCAGTAGTATCGGACTAGCGGGAGGGAGATATACCGGGGAGCTGTTTTTT. Its protein product is CASSIGLAGGRYTGELFF. This chain connects TRBV19 to TRBJ2-2; TRBD2 agrees at 15 bases. The CDR3 length is 18 residues. The V gene end was trimmed by 3 bases and the J gene end by 5 bases; junction bases not matched to a gene: 7. Germline loops: CDR1 LNHDA, CDR2 SQIVND (reference sequence).